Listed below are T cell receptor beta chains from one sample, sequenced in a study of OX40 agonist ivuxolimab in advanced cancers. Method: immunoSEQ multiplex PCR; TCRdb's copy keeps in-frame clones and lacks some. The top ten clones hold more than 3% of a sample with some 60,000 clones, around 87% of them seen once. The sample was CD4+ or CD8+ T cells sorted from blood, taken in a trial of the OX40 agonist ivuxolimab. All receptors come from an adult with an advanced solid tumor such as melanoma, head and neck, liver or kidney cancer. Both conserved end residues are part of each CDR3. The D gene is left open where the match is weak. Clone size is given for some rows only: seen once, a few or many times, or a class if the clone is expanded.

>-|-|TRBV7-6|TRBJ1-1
CASSTRGRGAFF
TGTGCCAGCAGCACCCGGGGGAGGGGAGCTTTCTTT
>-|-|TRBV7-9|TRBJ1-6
CASSLDPSSPLHF
TGTGCCAGCAGCTTGGACCCATCTTCACCCCTCCACTTT
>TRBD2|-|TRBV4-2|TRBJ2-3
CASSQESASGGSTDTQYF
TGTGCCAGCAGCCAAGAGTCGGCTAGCGGGGGGAGCACAGATACGCAGTATTTT
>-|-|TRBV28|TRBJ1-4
CAGSWGTADEKLFF
TGTGCCGGCAGTTGGGGGACGGCTGATGAAAAACTGTTTTTT
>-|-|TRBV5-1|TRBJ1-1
CASSFNTRDTEAFF
TGCGCCAGCAGCTTTAACACTCGCGACACTGAAGCTTTCTTT
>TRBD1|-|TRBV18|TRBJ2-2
CASYRDRATGELFF
TGTGCCAGCTACCGGGACAGGGCCACCGGGGAGCTGTTTTTT
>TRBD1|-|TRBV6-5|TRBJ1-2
CANFDRAYGYTF
TGTGCCAACTTCGACAGGGCGTATGGCTACACCTTC
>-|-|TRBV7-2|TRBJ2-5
CASSFSETQYF
TGTGCCAGCAGCTTTTCAGAGACCCAGTACTTC
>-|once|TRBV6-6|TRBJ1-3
CASMDNSGNTIYF
TGTGCCAGCATGGACAACTCTGGAAACACCATATATTTT
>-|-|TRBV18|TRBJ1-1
CASSQGTPEAFF
TGTGCCAGCTCACAGGGGACTCCTGAAGCTTTCTTT
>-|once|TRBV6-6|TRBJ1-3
CASREVLSGNTIYF
TGTGCCAGCAGAGAGGTTTTATCTGGAAACACCATATATTTT
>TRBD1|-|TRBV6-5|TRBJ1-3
CASSLTGAGGNTIYF
TGTGCCAGCAGTTTAACAGGGGCGGGAGGAAACACCATATATTTT
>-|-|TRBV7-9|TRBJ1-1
CASSLGVANTEAFF
TGTGCCAGCAGCTTAGGGGTAGCAAACACTGAAGCTTTCTTT
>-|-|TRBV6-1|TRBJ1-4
CASVAGASNEKLFF
TGTGCCAGCGTGGCGGGGGCTTCTAATGAAAAACTGTTTTTT
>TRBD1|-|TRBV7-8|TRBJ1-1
CASSLLQGQGDTEAFF
TGTGCCAGCAGCCTTCTCCAGGGGCAGGGGGACACTGAAGCTTTCTTT